The T cell receptor beta chain described here comes from a study of T cells after yellow fever vaccination. At the level of the study: The SMART-Seq v4 Ultra Low Input method served to prepare the low-cell-number fractions.

General study findings and limits: The bulk population could contribute abundant contaminating clonotypes to FACS-sorted repertoires.

The CDR3 runs 16 residues. Trimming shortened V by 3 bases and J by 5 bases, and 17 bases separated the two germline ends. Per germline, CDR1 DFQATT and CDR2 SNEGSKA (reference sequence). This clonotype was counted only a few times. Its target is not known. TCRdb analysed the 5' RACE reads with MiXCR anew, one entry per CDR3 protein. The sample lists about 360,000 distinct CDR3 sequences; roughly 6.2% were seen once. Sequencing was performed on PBMCs, taken 5 days after the yellow fever booster vaccination. This clonotype was obtained from a man aged 30 to 45 who received the YFV17D yellow fever vaccine. This chain uses TRBV20-1 with TRBJ1-6, with D possibly matching TRBD1 (6 bases). This chain's CDR3 is CSASPGTPFNNSPLHF. The CDR3 bases are TGCAGTGCTAGTCCCGGGACACCCTTCAATAATTCACCCCTCCACTTT.